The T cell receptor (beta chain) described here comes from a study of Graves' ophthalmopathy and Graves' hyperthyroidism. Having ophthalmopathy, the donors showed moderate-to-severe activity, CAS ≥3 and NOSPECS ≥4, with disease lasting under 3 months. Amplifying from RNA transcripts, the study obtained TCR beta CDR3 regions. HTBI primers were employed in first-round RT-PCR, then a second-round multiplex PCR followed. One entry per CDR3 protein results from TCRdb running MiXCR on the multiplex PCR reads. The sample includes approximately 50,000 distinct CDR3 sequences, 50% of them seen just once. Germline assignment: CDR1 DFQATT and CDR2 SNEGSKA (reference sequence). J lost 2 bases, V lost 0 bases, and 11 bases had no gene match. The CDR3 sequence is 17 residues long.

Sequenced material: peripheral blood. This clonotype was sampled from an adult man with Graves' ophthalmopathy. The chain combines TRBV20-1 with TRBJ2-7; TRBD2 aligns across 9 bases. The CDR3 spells CSARELAGSRSPYEQYF. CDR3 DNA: TGCAGTGCTAGAGAGCTAGCGGGAAGTCGATCCCCCTACGAGCAGTACTTC.